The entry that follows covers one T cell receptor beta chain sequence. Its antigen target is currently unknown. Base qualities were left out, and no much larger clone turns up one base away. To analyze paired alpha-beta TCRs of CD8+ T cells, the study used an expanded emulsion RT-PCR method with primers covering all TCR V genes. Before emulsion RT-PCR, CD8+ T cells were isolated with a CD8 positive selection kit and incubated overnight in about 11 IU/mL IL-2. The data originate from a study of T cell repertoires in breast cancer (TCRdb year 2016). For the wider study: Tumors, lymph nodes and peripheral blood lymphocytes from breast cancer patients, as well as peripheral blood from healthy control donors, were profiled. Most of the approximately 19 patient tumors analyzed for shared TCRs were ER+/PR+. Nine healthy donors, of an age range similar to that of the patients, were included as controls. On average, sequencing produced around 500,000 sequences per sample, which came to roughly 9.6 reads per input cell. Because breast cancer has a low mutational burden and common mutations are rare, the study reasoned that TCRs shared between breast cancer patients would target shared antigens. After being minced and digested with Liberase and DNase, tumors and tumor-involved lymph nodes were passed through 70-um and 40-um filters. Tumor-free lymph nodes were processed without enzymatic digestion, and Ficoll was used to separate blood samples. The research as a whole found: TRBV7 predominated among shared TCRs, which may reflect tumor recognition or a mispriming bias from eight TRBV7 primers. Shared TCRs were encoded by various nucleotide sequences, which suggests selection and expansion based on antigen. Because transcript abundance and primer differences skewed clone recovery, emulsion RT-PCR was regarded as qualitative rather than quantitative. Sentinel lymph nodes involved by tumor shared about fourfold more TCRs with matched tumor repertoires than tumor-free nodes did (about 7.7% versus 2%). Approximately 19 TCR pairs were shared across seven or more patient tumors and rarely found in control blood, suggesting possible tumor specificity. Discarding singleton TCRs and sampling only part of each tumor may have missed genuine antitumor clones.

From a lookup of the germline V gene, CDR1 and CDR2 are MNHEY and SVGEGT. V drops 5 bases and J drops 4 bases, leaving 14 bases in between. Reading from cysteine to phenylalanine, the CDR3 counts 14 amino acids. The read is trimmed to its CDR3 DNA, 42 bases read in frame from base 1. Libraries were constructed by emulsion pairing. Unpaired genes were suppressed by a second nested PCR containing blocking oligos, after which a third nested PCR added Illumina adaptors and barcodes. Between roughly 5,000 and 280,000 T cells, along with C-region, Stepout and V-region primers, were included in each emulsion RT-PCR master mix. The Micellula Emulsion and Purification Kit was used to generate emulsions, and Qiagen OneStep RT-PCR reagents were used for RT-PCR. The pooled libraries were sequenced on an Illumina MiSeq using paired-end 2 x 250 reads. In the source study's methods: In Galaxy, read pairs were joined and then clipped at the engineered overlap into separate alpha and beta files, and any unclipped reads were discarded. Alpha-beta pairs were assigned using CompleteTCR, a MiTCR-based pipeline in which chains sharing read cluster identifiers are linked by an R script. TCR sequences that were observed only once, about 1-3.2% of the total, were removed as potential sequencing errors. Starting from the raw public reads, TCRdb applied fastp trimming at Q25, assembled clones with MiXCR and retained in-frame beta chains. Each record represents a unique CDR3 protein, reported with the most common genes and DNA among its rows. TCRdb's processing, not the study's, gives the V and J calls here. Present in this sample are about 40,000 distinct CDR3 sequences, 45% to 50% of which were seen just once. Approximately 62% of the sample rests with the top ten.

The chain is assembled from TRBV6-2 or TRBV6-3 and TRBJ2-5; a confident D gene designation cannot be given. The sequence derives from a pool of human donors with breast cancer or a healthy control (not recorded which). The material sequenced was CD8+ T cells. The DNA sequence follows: TGTGCCAGCAGTGTCAACCCGGGCGGAGAGACCCAGTACTTC. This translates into CASSVNPGGETQYF.